This T cell receptor beta chain is drawn from a study of CD8+CD57+ T cells in acquired aplastic anemia. Study background: Sorted CD4+ and CD8+ cells gave an average of roughly 3.2 ug of DNA.

Note on this clonotype: Antigen unknown.

The study's findings and limits: Overlap between patients and controls comprised almost 30 CD8+ CDR3 sequences.

The study profiled TCR beta VDJ and CDR3 using genomic DNA as template. A single record per CDR3 protein comes from TCRdb applying MiXCR to the reads. The table records 120,000 or so distinct CDR3 sequences, almost 40% of them present only once. This CDR3 comprises 14 residues. Trimming stripped 3 bases from V and 8 bases from J, with 16 bases between. CDR1 is SGHTA, CDR2 FQGNSA, per germline. All patients picked for sequencing had shown, by flow cytometry, an expansion of CD8+CD57+ cells. The chain joins TRBV7-2 to TRBJ1-1; no firm D call. This clonotype was obtained from a human donor with aplastic anemia. The specimen sequenced was sorted CD4+, CD8+, or CD8+CD57+ T cells (not recorded which) from PBMCs. CDR3 loop: CASSLAPVGREAFF. CDR3 DNA sequence: TGTGCCAGCAGCTTGGCCCCGGTAGGACGGGAAGCTTTCTTT.